The rows below give T cell receptor beta chains drawn from one sample of a study of beta chain features in type 1 diabetes. Data came from immunoSEQ multiplex PCR; TCRdb stores just in-frame clones and leaves some out. In the table there are fewer than 300,000 clones, about 20% of which are singletons. Material: naive CD4+ T cells from blood. The receptor source for this set is a woman in her forties with type 1 diabetes. CDR3s include the opening cysteine and the closing phenylalanine or tryptophan.

>TRBV28|TRBJ2-1
CASGRTGDEQFF
>TRBV28|TRBJ2-1
CASSSGQGIIDEQFF
>TRBV7-9|TRBJ2-6
CASSPHYSGANVLTF
>TRBV2|TRBJ2-2
CASPREQGDTGELFF
>TRBV7-3|TRBJ2-3
CASSLTQGNTDTQYF
>TRBV7-2|TRBJ2-4
CASSPPRAGGNIQYF
>TRBV29-1|TRBJ1-1
CSVVNRAMHTEAFF
>TRBV28|TRBJ2-2
CASSSPGGNTGELFF
>TRBV18|TRBJ2-1
CASSYPSVVHEQFF
>TRBV9|TRBJ2-2
CASTHRGTSGSTGELFF
>TRBV19|TRBJ1-5
CASGGFPGDQPQHF
>TRBV15|TRBJ2-1
CATSREKLAVEQFF
>TRBV7-2|TRBJ1-2
CASSYPGQGASYTF
>TRBV4-3|TRBJ1-2
CASSQEQSYGYTF
>TRBV5-4|TRBJ2-3
CASSLSGGADTQYF
>TRBV19|TRBJ2-2
CATGHPVLGELFF
>TRBV30|TRBJ2-7
CAWSGPHRGQLYEQYF
>TRBV7-2|TRBJ2-3
CASSPRLVDTQYF
>TRBV12-1|TRBJ2-4
CASSPGTGQNIQYF
>TRBV5-1|TRBJ2-7
CASSLGQAITYEQYF
>TRBV28|TRBJ2-3
CASRGQTTDTQYF
>TRBV9|TRBJ2-2
CASSPEGARSITGELFF
>TRBV11-1|TRBJ2-1
CASSSHPSSYNEQFF
>TRBV7-2|TRBJ1-1
CASITTPLNTEAFF
>TRBV2|TRBJ2-7
CASRTGSISYEQYF
>TRBV25-1|TRBJ1-2
CASSEYSGGRGAYGYTF
>TRBV18|TRBJ2-1
CASSPYSSYNEQFF
>TRBV7-9|TRBJ2-7
CASSSSGTGNEQYF
>TRBV27|TRBJ2-3
CASRQAGAQDTQYF
>TRBV28|TRBJ2-7
CASSYVLLSSYEQYF
>TRBV9|TRBJ2-3
CASSVRSSGGTDTQYF
>TRBV2|TRBJ2-7
CASSVLGGLSYEQYF
>TRBV29-1|TRBJ1-1
CSVQGVTPEAFF
>TRBV7-2|TRBJ2-7
CASSLSRSNNEQYF
>TRBV10-3|TRBJ1-4
CAALSPGGNEKLFF
>TRBV18|TRBJ2-7
CASSPGGRGRDEQYF
>TRBV9|TRBJ2-3
CASSVGLLTDTQYF
>TRBV5-1|TRBJ1-5
CASSLAVNQPQHF
>TRBV25-1|TRBJ2-7
CASSRGPAGGPHEQYF
>TRBV6-4|TRBJ2-1
CASSPQGTLDNEQFF
>TRBV5-4|TRBJ2-7
CASRHTGTSDAWEQYF
>TRBV7-2|TRBJ1-1
CASSPQGLNTEAFF
>TRBV7-9|TRBJ1-3
CASSARGAISGNTIYF
>TRBV6-6|TRBJ1-5
CASRIRQGNDQPQHF